A single T cell receptor (beta chain) is shown here with its context. Antigen: not known. The data stem from a study of shared clonotypes between healthy human individuals. Study results and limitations: The expectation was that sequencing depth would affect clonotype sharing among donors. Rarefaction showed sorted-subset sequencing was incomplete despite large depth. Among non-shared clonotypes, generation probabilities were lower than among those shared by all four donors.

Repertoires were generated with immunoSEQ multiplex PCR, while TCRdb's copy carries only in-frame clones and drops some. The repertoire holds some 2.4 million clones, with approximately 93% as singletons. Investigators divided CD4+ cells into CD45RA+ naive and CD45RA-negative memory subsets. The CDR3 is 14 residues long. CDR1 is LNHDA and CDR2 is SQIVND in the germline V gene (reference sequence). V was pared by 6 bases and J by 3 bases, with 3 bases of the junction left unmatched. Sequenced material: naive CD4+ T cells from PBMCs. Described subset: CD45RA+ positively selected. The chain links TRBV19 to TRBJ2-2; TRBD1 matches at 8 bases. This receptor was taken from a man between 18 and 29 years old in good health. Some clones in this sample may be carry-over from other donors' samples. The chain's CDR3 is CASSKDRDTGELFF. CDR3 coding DNA: TGTGCCAGTAGCAAGGACAGGGACACCGGGGAGCTGTTTTTT.